What follows are 21 T cell receptor beta chains derived from one specimen sequenced in a study of cytomegalovirus exposure and HLA in healthy donors. Primers: 60 Vbeta forward and 13 Jbeta reverse. The data were produced by immunoSEQ multiplex PCR, yet TCRdb's version contains in-frame clones alone and is incomplete. The repertoire holds 160,000 or so clones, with 80% to 85% as singletons. The sequenced material came from PBMCs. These receptors all come from a man aged 18 to 35 in good health and CMV-seronegative.

The chain links TRBV4-1 to TRBJ2-2, with D possibly TRBD1 on 6 matching bases. The V gene lost 1 base and the J gene lost 5 bases, with 8 bases spanning the gap. Germline-derived CDR1 and CDR2 are MGHRA and YSYEKL. The CDR3 has 14 amino acids. The CDR3 bases are TGCGCCAGCAGCCAAGGGGGGCTTACCGGGGAGCTGTTTTTT. This encodes CASSQGGLTGELFF.

V is TRBV9 and J is TRBJ2-2; TRBD1 matches at 8 bases. The length of the CDR3 is 17 residues. V lost 0 bases and J lost 4; bases outside the gene matches: 8. Germline values: CDR1 SGDLS, CDR2 YYNGEE. The CDR3 protein is CASSVAQGAEVTGELFF. CDR3 in DNA: TGTGCCAGCAGCGTAGCTCAGGGGGCGGAGGTCACCGGGGAGCTGTTTTTT.

This chain joins TRBV7-9 and TRBJ1-1; no definite D call. This CDR3 contains 15 residues. Trimming left V 2 bases short and J 0 bases short, with 10 bases between. Germline CDR1 reads SEHNR; CDR2 reads FQNEAQ (reference sequence). The DNA of the CDR3 is TGTGCCAGCAGCTTACAGGTATCGTTGAACACTGAAGCTTTCTTT. Protein sequence: CASSLQVSLNTEAFF.

This clone was recorded once. The rearrangement links TRBV2 to TRBJ1-5, with D hard to call. Germline lookup yields CDR1 SNHLY and CDR2 FYNNEI. V lost 10 bases and J 0 bases, leaving 16 bases between the germline ends. The CDR3 extends over 15 amino acids. CDR3 amino acids: CATAPGANSNQPQHF. The DNA of the CDR3 is TGTGCCACAGCACCTGGAGCTAATAGCAATCAGCCCCAGCATTTT. The variable domain in full, with the rest retrieved from reference TRBV2 and TRBJ1-5, is EPEVTQTPSHQVTQMGQEVILRCVPISNHLYFYWYRQILGQKVEFLVSFYNNEISEKSEIFDDQFSVERPDGSNFTLKIRSTKLEDSAMYFCATAPGANSNQPQHFGDGTRLSIL.

The chain employs TRBV19 and TRBJ2-3, with 8 bases fitting TRBD1. CDR1 and CDR2 (germline): LNHDA, SQIVND (reference sequence). The J segment lost 0 bases and the V segment lost 6 bases, leaving 8 bases of the junction unmatched. The CDR3 sequence is 16 residues long. The CDR3 nucleotides are TGTGCCAGTAGCCCCGACAGGGGCGTTAGCACAGATACGCAGTATTTT. It translates to CASSPDRGVSTDTQYF.

In its sample, this clone was seen once. This chain joins TRBV19 and TRBJ1-1; weak D call: TRBD1 (5 bases). Trimming stripped 2 bases from V and 6 bases from J, with 19 bases between. Per germline, CDR1 LNHDA and CDR2 SQIVND (reference sequence). The CDR3 is 16 residues long. CDR3 nucleotides: TGTGCCAGTAGTATAAGGGGCACGGCGCGGGAGCCTGAAGCTTTCTTT. Its protein is CASSIRGTAREPEAFF. Together with reference TRBV19 and TRBJ1-1, the CDR3 gives the full variable domain: DGGITQSPKYLFRKEGQNVTLSCEQNLNHDAMYWYRQDPGQGLRLIYYSQIVNDFQKGDIAEGYSVSREKKESFPLTVTSAQKNPTAFYLCASSIRGTAREPEAFFGQGTRLTVV.

V gene TRBV25-1 combines with J gene TRBJ2-2; possible D gene TRBD2, 5 bases. This CDR3 is built from 15 residues. V was trimmed by 5 bases and J by 3 bases, leaving 13 bases between them. Germline V gene data show CDR1 as MGHDK and CDR2 as SYGVNS. DNA of the CDR3: TGTGCCAGCAGTCAAACCGGGATTCACACCGGGGAGCTGTTTTTT. This codes for CASSQTGIHTGELFF. The complete variable domain, with remaining parts taken from reference TRBV25-1 and TRBJ2-2, reads EADIYQTPRYLVIGTGKKITLECSQTMGHDKMYWYQQDPGMELHLIHYSYGVNSTEKGDLSSESTVSRIRTEHFPLTLESARPSHTSQYLCASSQTGIHTGELFFGEGSRLTVL.

The CDR3, as DNA: TGTGCCAGCTCACCAGGACAGGTTCAAGAGACCCAGTACTTC. As protein: CASSPGQVQETQYF. V is TRBV18 and J is TRBJ2-5; 7 nucleotides match TRBD1. Unmatched junction bases numbered 2, after V lost 2 bases and J lost 2 bases. CDR1 is KGHSH and CDR2 is LQKENI in the germline V gene. This CDR3 region has 14 residues.

This chain connects TRBV6-5 to TRBJ1-4; 8 nucleotides line up with TRBD1. Per germline, CDR1 MNHEY and CDR2 SVGAGI. The CDR3 contains 14 residues. After removal of 5 bases from V and 5 bases from J, the junction contained 4 bases not matched to a gene. For the CDR3, the DNA is TGTGCCAGCAGTGGGACAGGACTCAATGAAAAACTGTTTTTT. Translation: CASSGTGLNEKLFF.

The rearrangement joins TRBV6-5 to TRBJ2-7, with D possibly matching TRBD1 (6 bases). CDR3 length: 15 amino acids. Trimming shortened V by 0 bases and J by 2 bases, and 11 bases separated the two germline ends. Germline CDR1 MNHEY, CDR2 SVGAGI. The CDR3 reads CASSYSNRDAYEQYF. CDR3 DNA: TGTGCCAGCAGTTACTCGAACAGGGATGCCTACGAGCAGTACTTC.

The chain is built from TRBV9 and TRBJ1-5; a weak D match, TRBD1 (6 bases). Trimming removed 3 bases at V and 1 base at J, with 11 bases between. Germline V CDR1 and CDR2: SGDLS, YYNGEE. CDR3 length: 15 amino acids. For the CDR3, the DNA is TGTGCCAGCAGCGCCTCGGGACAAAGCAATCAGCCCCAGCATTTT. It codes for CASSASGQSNQPQHF.

V and J are TRBV11-1 and TRBJ1-1; 9 positions agree with TRBD1. Germline assignment: CDR1 SGHAT and CDR2 FQDESV (reference sequence). J lost 4 bases, V lost 5 bases, and 11 bases had no gene match. The CDR3 consists of 16 residues. The DNA of the CDR3 is TGTGCCAGCAGCAATAGACAGGGGGGAGGGAGCACTGAAGCTTTCTTT. Protein: CASSNRQGGGSTEAFF.

The gene calls are TRBV27 and TRBJ1-2; possibly TRBD1 for D (5 bases). V lost 3 bases and J 2 bases, leaving 13 bases between the germline ends. The CDR3 is 15 residues long. Germline values: CDR1 MNHEY, CDR2 SMNVEV (reference sequence). The CDR3 region has the DNA TGTGCCAGCAGTTTTGGTGCAGGGATGAACTATGGCTACACCTTC. Protein: CASSFGAGMNYGYTF.

The V call is TRBV28, the J call TRBJ1-2; TRBD1 agrees at 7 bases. CDR1 is MDHEN, CDR2 SYDVKM, per germline. V dropped 6 bases and J dropped 3; count of bases not matched to a gene: 4. This CDR3 spans 13 amino acids. The CDR3: CASSPGQDYGYTF. In DNA form, the CDR3 reads TGTGCCAGCAGCCCCGGACAGGACTATGGCTACACCTTC.

The chain employs TRBV6-1 and TRBJ1-3; tentatively, D is TRBD1 (5 bases). The V gene lost 5 bases and the J gene lost 0 bases, with 11 bases spanning the gap. There are 15 residues in the CDR3. Germline V CDR1 and CDR2: MNHNS, SASEGT. The CDR3 here is CASSPETVSGNTIYF. In nucleotides, the CDR3 is TGTGCCAGCAGTCCGGAGACAGTCTCTGGAAACACCATATATTTT.

V and J are TRBV6-5 and TRBJ1-2, with 7 bases fitting TRBD1. CDR1 is MNHEY and CDR2 is SVGAGI in the germline V gene. The CDR3 covers 13 residues. The V gene end was trimmed by 6 bases and the J gene end by 3 bases; junction bases not matched to a gene: 4. CDR3 in amino acids: CASRYTGDYGYTF. The CDR3 coding sequence is TGTGCCAGCAGATATACAGGGGACTATGGCTACACCTTC.

The chain is built from TRBV19 and TRBJ1-1; D remains unclear. The CDR3 loop spans 14 amino acids. The V end was cut by 7 bases, the J end by 8 bases, with 20 bases between. Per germline, CDR1 LNHDA and CDR2 SQIVND (reference sequence). CDR3 in amino acids: CASTQTPRALEAFF. The CDR3 DNA is TGTGCCAGTACCCAAACTCCTCGTGCCCTCGAAGCTTTCTTT.

The chain combines TRBV7-9 with TRBJ1-3; D remains ambiguous. This CDR3 has 13 amino acids. Germline V gene data show CDR1 as SEHNR and CDR2 as FQNEAQ (reference sequence). Trimming cost V 5 bases and J 3 bases, with 8 bases left between them. The CDR3 here is CASSLELGNTIYF. CDR3 coding DNA: TGTGCCAGCAGCCTTGAACTTGGAAACACCATATATTTT.

The chain joins TRBV7-8 to TRBJ2-3; 7 bases match TRBD1. From germline, CDR1 is SGHVS and CDR2 FQNEAQ. This CDR3 contains 15 residues. Losses at the gene ends were 1 base for V and 4 bases for J; bases not matched to a gene: 5. The CDR3 loop reads CASSLEAGGSDTQYF. CDR3 DNA sequence: TGTGCCAGCAGCTTAGAGGCAGGGGGTTCAGATACGCAGTATTTT.

The rearrangement links TRBV27 to TRBJ2-2, with 10 positions matching TRBD1. CDR1 is MNHEY and CDR2 is SMNVEV in the germline V gene (reference sequence). The CDR3 runs to 14 residues. V lost 7 bases to trimming and J lost 7 bases; unmatched junction nucleotides: 6. Here the CDR3 reads CASMGQGSGGELFF. In DNA, the CDR3 is TGTGCCAGCATGGGACAGGGGTCAGGCGGGGAGCTGTTTTTT.

This rearrangement joins TRBV15 to TRBJ2-6, with 11 bases aligning to TRBD2. The V gene end was trimmed by 5 bases and the J gene end by 2 bases; junction bases not matched to a gene: 5. CDR1 is LNHNV, CDR2 YYDKDF, per germline (reference sequence). This CDR3 is built from 17 residues. The CDR3 protein is CATSGLAGGPGANVLTF. CDR3 DNA: TGTGCCACCAGCGGTCTAGCGGGGGGACCTGGGGCCAACGTCCTGACTTTC.